These 20 T cell receptor beta chains originate from one sample sequenced in a study of shared clonotypes between healthy human individuals. Positively selected for CCR7, the CD45RO-negative cells used as naive CD8 cells excluded terminally differentiated effector memory CD45RA+ cells. Libraries were prepared by immunoSEQ multiplex PCR; TCRdb keeps only in-frame clonotypes and omits some of them. The repertoire includes about 2.1 million clones, roughly 95% of them detected once, and more than 1.5% sits in the top ten. The sequencing sample was made of naive CD8+ T cells from PBMCs. The receptor source for this set is a man aged 18 to 30 in good health. Some clones in this sample may be carry-over from other donors' samples.

The rearrangement uses TRBV28 and TRBJ2-5, with D uncertain. The J call may be incorrect, as the DNA end agrees better with TRBJ2-7. CDR1 MDHEN and CDR2 SYDVKM come from the germline V gene. The CDR3 has 13 residues. CDR3 loop: CASSLSGVYEQYF. CDR3 coding DNA: TGTGCCAGCAGTTTATCCGGAGTCTACGAGCAGTACTTC.

The chain recombines TRBV11-2 with TRBJ1-1; a possible D gene is TRBD1 (5 bases). This CDR3 contains 13 residues. Germline-derived CDR1 and CDR2 are SGHAT and FQNNGV. Trimming shortened V by 3 bases and J by 5 bases, and 10 bases separated the two germline ends. CDR3 nucleotides: TGTGCCAGCAGCTTGGGGGGTCAAACTGAAGCTTTCTTT. Its translation is CASSLGGQTEAFF.

The chain couples TRBV19 to TRBJ1-1; a weak D match, TRBD1 (6 bases). This CDR3 comprises 13 residues. Per the germline V gene, CDR1 is LNHDA and CDR2 is SQIVND (reference sequence). V was shortened by 8 bases and J by 1 base, with 11 bases between the two germline ends. CDR3 loop: CASRQVRNTEAFF. The CDR3 bases are TGTGCCAGTCGACAGGTTAGGAACACTGAAGCTTTCTTT.

This clone was picked up one time. V usage is TRBV6-5 and J usage is TRBJ2-3; D is unresolved. Germline V gene data show CDR1 as MNHEY and CDR2 as SVGAGI. The CDR3 spans 15 residues. V dropped 0 bases and J dropped 2 bases, with 9 bases sitting between them. The CDR3 region has the DNA TGTGCCAGCAGTTACTCGCCCCGACACACAGATACGCAGTATTTT. Its protein product is CASSYSPRHTDTQYF.

The V call is TRBV9, the J call TRBJ2-3; 11 bases match TRBD2. The CDR3 sequence is 17 residues long. Germline CDR1 and CDR2: SGDLS and YYNGEE. The V gene end was trimmed by 1 base and the J gene end by 0 bases; junction bases not matched to a gene: 4. CDR3 sequence: CASSVRSGRASTDTQYF. The CDR3 DNA reads TGTGCCAGCAGCGTACGTAGCGGGAGGGCGAGCACAGATACGCAGTATTTT. Looking up the rest from reference TRBV9 and TRBJ2-3 gives the full variable domain: DSGVTQTPKHLITATGQRVTLRCSPRSGDLSVYWYQQSLDQGLQFLIQYYNGEERAKGNILERFSAQQFPDLHSELNLSSLELGDSALYFCASSVRSGRASTDTQYFGPGTRLTVL.

The chain carries TRBV5-6 and TRBJ2-3, with D perhaps TRBD1 (5 bases). The CDR3 runs to 16 residues. V was cut by 0 bases and J by 2 bases, with 13 bases left in between. Per germline, CDR1 SGHDT and CDR2 YYEEEE. For the CDR3, the DNA is TGTGCCAGCAGCTTGGCCAGCTGGGGCCCCACAGATACGCAGTATTTT. The encoded protein is CASSLASWGPTDTQYF.

J is TRBJ2-4 and V is TRBV4-3; possibly TRBD2 for D (6 bases). In germline, CDR1 is LGHNA, CDR2 YSLEER. V was clipped by 0 bases and J by 1 base, with 13 bases between them. The CDR3 is 17 amino acids. The CDR3 nucleotides are TGCGCCAGCAGCCAAGATAGGGGCGGGAAGGCCAAAAACATTCAGTACTTC. Translation: CASSQDRGGKAKNIQYF.

The chain uses TRBV11-2 and TRBJ1-3, with TRBD1 as a possible D gene (5 bases). This CDR3 is built from 16 residues. V shed 5 bases and J shed 2 bases, with 16 bases lying between them. Per the germline V gene, CDR1 is SGHAT and CDR2 is FQNNGV. As DNA, the CDR3 is TGTGCCAGCAGCCGTCAGGGCCTACTCGCTGGAAACACCATATATTTT. This sequence encodes CASSRQGLLAGNTIYF.

With respect to this clone: The sample holds other DNA sequences that translate to the same CDR3. The chain couples TRBV9 to TRBJ2-1; D not resolved. Trimming stripped 0 bases from V and 4 bases from J, with 11 bases between. The CDR3 runs to 15 residues. CDR1 and CDR2 from the germline V gene are SGDLS and YYNGEE. The CDR3 loop reads CASSVGIGSYNEQFF. The CDR3 DNA reads TGTGCCAGCAGCGTAGGTATTGGAAGTTACAATGAGCAGTTCTTC.

The chain links TRBV7-9 to TRBJ2-7, with 11 bases that match TRBD2. CDR1 is SEHNR and CDR2 is FQNEAQ in the germline V gene (reference sequence). With 4 bases clipped from V and 3 bases from J, the junction kept 5 bases outside the gene matches. The CDR3 loop spans 15 amino acids. This chain's CDR3 is CASSSRLAGIYEQYF. In DNA form, the CDR3 reads TGTGCCAGCAGCTCCCGACTAGCGGGAATCTACGAGCAGTACTTC.

This clone was seen a few times. Other nucleotide sequences in the sample specify the same CDR3. The chain uses TRBV9 and TRBJ1-1, with D unclear. Germline CDR1 and CDR2: SGDLS and YYNGEE. This CDR3 has 14 residues. The V end lost 5 bases, the J end lost 1 base, and 12 bases lay between the germline ends. In DNA form, the CDR3 reads TGTGCCAGCAGTGACCCCAGTGGGAACACTGAAGCTTTCTTT. As protein: CASSDPSGNTEAFF.

This chain joins TRBV4-1 and TRBJ2-5; unclear D gene. The V and J ends lost 1 base and 5 bases respectively, with 8 bases between them. CDR1 is MGHRA, CDR2 YSYEKL, per germline. The CDR3 length is 13 residues. The CDR3 nucleotides are TGCGCCAGCAGCCAAGTGATGGGGGAGACCCAGTACTTC. It is translated as CASSQVMGETQYF.

V and J are TRBV28 and TRBJ1-1; maybe TRBD1 (6 bases). CDR1 MDHEN and CDR2 SYDVKM come from the germline V gene. Trimming pared 6 bases from V and 1 base from J, leaving 18 bases between. This CDR3 has 16 residues. CDR3 nucleotide sequence: TGTGCCAGCAGCCCTTTTGGGGAAGGGGGGAACACTGAAGCTTTCTTT. It is translated as CASSPFGEGGNTEAFF.

V is TRBV7-2 and J is TRBJ2-5; TRBD2 matches at 11 bases. The CDR3 is 15 residues long. V lost 6 bases, J lost 4 bases, and 7 bases stayed unmatched. The germline V gene has CDR1 SGHTA and CDR2 FQGNSA. CDR3 DNA: TGTGCCAGCAGTTCGGGACTAGCGGTCCCAGAGACCCAGTACTTC. Its protein product is CASSSGLAVPETQYF.

The chain joins TRBV6-6 to TRBJ2-5; 10 nucleotides line up with TRBD1. Looked up from germline, CDR1 is MNHNY and CDR2 is SVGAGI (reference sequence). The CDR3 spans 14 residues. With 5 bases clipped from V and 5 bases from J, the junction kept 5 bases outside the gene matches. The CDR3 DNA sequence: TGTGCCAGCAGTCGGACAGGGGGTGGCGAGACCCAGTACTTC. Amino acid sequence: CASSRTGGGETQYF.

The chain joins TRBV25-1 to TRBJ2-1; 9 bases are a match to TRBD2. J lost 4 bases, V lost 6 bases, and 7 bases had no gene match. The CDR3 length is 15 residues. CDR1 and CDR2 from the germline V gene are MGHDK and SYGVNS. CDR3 loop: CASSGWLAGYNEQFF. CDR3 DNA: TGTGCCAGCAGCGGGTGGCTAGCGGGGTACAATGAGCAGTTCTTC.

The chain recombines TRBV9 with TRBJ1-1; D is undetermined. Per germline, CDR1 SGDLS and CDR2 YYNGEE. The length of the CDR3 is 14 residues. Trimming stripped 0 bases from V and 1 base from J, with 7 bases between. The CDR3 reads CASSVGPQNTEAFF. CDR3 DNA sequence: TGTGCCAGCAGCGTAGGGCCGCAGAACACTGAAGCTTTCTTT.

The chain recombines TRBV6-4 with TRBJ2-7; 9 bases align to TRBD2. Germline-derived CDR1 and CDR2 are MRHNA and SNTAGT. This CDR3 has 16 residues. V shed 7 bases, J shed 4 bases, and the junction held 14 bases outside the gene matches. CDR3 DNA: TGTGCCAGCAATCCGGGACTAGCCGCCTCCGTTTACGAGCAGTACTTC. Translating gives CASNPGLAASVYEQYF.

The genes are TRBV28 and TRBJ1-2, with D hard to call. Germline CDR1 is MDHEN and CDR2 is SYDVKM. Deletions cut 1 base from V and 8 bases from J, with 11 bases between. The CDR3 is 13 residues long. The chain's CDR3 is CASSLFRPRGYTF. CDR3 DNA sequence: TGTGCCAGCAGTTTATTTCGGCCGCGCGGCTACACCTTC.

The rearrangement joins TRBV9 to TRBJ2-1; TRBD1 aligns across 8 bases. The germline gives CDR1 SGDLS, CDR2 YYNGEE. The length of the CDR3 is 15 residues. V dropped 4 bases and J dropped 8; count of bases not matched to a gene: 11. CDR3 sequence (DNA): TGTGCCAGCAGCTCGAGGACAGGGAAGGTCTATGAGCAGTTCTTC. Its protein is CASSSRTGKVYEQFF.